The T cell receptor (beta chain) under discussion was sequenced for a study of control samples from healthy donors and cancer patients. TCRdb's copy holds only in-frame clones and misses some; the assay was immunoSEQ multiplex PCR. The sample lists about 140,000 clones, less than 90% seen once, with roughly 8.4% in the top ten. The CDR3 is 13 amino acids. CDR1 and CDR2 from the germline V gene are SGHNT and YENEEA. V was clipped by 0 bases and J by 5 bases, with 4 bases between them. The chain is built from TRBV11-3 and TRBJ2-2; D is undetermined. This sequence was found in a woman aged 30 to 39 in good health. The sample taken for sequencing was blood. DNA for the CDR3: TGTGCCAGCAGCTTAGAGTTTACCGGGGAGCTGTTTTTT. It codes for CASSLEFTGELFF.